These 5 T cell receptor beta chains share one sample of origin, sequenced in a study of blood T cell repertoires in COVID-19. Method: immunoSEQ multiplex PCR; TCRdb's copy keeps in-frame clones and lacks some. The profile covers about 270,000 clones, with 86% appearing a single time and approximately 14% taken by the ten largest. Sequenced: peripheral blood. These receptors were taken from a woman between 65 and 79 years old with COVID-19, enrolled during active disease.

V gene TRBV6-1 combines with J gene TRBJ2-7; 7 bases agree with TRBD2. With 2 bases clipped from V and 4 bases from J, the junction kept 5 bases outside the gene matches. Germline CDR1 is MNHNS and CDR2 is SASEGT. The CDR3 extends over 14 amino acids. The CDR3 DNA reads TGTGCCAGCAGTGAACGGGGCGGGGGTTACGAGCAGTACTTC. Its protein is CASSERGGGYEQYF.

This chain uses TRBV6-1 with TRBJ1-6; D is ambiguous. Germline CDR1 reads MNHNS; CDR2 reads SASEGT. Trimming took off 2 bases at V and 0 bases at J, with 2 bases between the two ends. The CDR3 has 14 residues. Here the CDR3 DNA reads TGTGCCAGCAGTGAACACTCCTATAATTCACCCCTCCACTTT. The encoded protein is CASSEHSYNSPLHF.

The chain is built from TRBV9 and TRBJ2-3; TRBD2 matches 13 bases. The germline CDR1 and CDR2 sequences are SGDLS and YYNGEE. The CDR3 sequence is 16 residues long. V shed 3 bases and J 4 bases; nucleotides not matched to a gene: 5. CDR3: CASSGTSGGASDTQYF. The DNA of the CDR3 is TGTGCCAGCAGCGGAACTAGCGGGGGGGCATCAGATACGCAGTATTTT.

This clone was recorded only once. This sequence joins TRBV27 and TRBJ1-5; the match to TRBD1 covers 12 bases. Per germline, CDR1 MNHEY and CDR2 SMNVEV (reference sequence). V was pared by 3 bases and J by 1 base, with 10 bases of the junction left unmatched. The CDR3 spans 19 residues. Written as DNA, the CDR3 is TGTGCCAGCAGTTTTAGGGGACAGGGGGCTATTGGGAGCAATCAGCCCCAGCATTTT. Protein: CASSFRGQGAIGSNQPQHF.

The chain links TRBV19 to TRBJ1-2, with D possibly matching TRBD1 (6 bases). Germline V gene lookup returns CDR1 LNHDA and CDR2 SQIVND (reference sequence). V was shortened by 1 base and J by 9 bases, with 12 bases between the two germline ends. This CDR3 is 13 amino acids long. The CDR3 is CASSIGSQGSYTF. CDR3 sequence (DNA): TGTGCCAGTAGTATAGGGTCCCAGGGGAGCTACACCTTC.